A single TCR beta chain is shown here with its context. The source of the sample is a study of read filtering for tumor transcriptome and immune sequencing. Molecular barcoded adaptors covering alpha/delta and beta/gamma chains were used on roughly 370 ng RNA. TCRdb processed the reads anew with MiXCR; each CDR3 protein has one entry. This repertoire shows 85,000 to 100,000 distinct CDR3 sequences, 20% to 25% found once; its top ten account for roughly 10%. V was pared by 3 bases and J by 0 bases, with 15 bases between. CDR1 and CDR2 from the germline V gene are SGHVS and FNYEAQ. The CDR3 consists of 17 residues.

The chain recombines TRBV7-6 with TRBJ1-3; the D is unclear. The TCR sequence derives from a donor older than 35 with multiple myeloma. Material: a population of CD138-negative cells sorted from bone marrow. Here the CDR3 reads CASSLYGPGLSGNTIYF. CDR3 DNA: TGTGCCAGCAGCTTGTACGGTCCCGGGCTCTCTGGAAACACCATATATTTT. The variable domain in full, completed from reference TRBV7-6 and TRBJ1-3, reads GAGVSQSPRYKVTKRGQDVALRCDPISGHVSLYWYRQALGQGPEFLTYFNYEAQQDKSGLPNDRFSAERPEGSISTLTIQRTEQRDSAMYRCASSLYGPGLSGNTIYFGEGSWLTVV.